This T cell receptor beta chain originates from a study of blood T cells in healthy people across ages. Study-wide results and limits: There were more naive CD4+ cells and higher diversity in long-lived donors than in aged donors.

J was trimmed by 7 bases and V by 6 bases; bases with no gene match: 10. This CDR3 has 15 amino acids. The germline gives CDR1 MDHEN, CDR2 SYDVKM. The sample providers were healthy Caucasian people from Russia, aged about 6 to 90. A second about 7 to 11 cycle PCR used barcoded and J-beta primers. TCRdb re-called the 5' RACE reads with MiXCR, one entry per CDR3 protein. The sample includes 2 million or so distinct CDR3 sequences, about 50% of them seen just once. A note on this clonotype: Its antigen is not known.

The sample comprised blood. The rearrangement links TRBV28 to TRBJ2-2; 8 bases line up with TRBD1. This clonotype was sampled from a woman aged 40 to 50 in good health. CDR3 region: CASRTGQGKVGELFF. In DNA, the CDR3 is TGTGCCAGCAGAACCGGACAGGGCAAAGTCGGGGAGCTGTTTTTT.